Given below is one TCR beta chain in context. Its cognate antigen has yet to be identified. A much larger clone lies a single base off, so this may be a read error. This specimen comes from a study of identical twins (dated by TCRdb to the mid-2010s). Study-wide context: The study deep-sequenced TCR alpha and beta repertoires from monozygotic twins, unrelated adults of various ages and cord blood to test whether fetal clonotypes persist. Replicate twin experiments were performed at different times using different library preparation protocols to rule out contamination. On the study overall, not on this receptor specifically: Invariant T cells such as MAIT and iNKT could partly confound zero-insertion analyses, though diverse VJ usage argued against this for most clonotypes. Because the same donors could not be followed over many years, conclusions were based on cross-sectional statistical analysis. Compared with coincidental sharing between unrelated individuals, out-of-frame TCR alpha sequences shared between twins had an excess of sequences with low generation probability. Abundant cord blood beta clonotypes carried fewer insertions; young adult naive repertoires showed a weaker similar trend, while memory repertoires showed none. In monozygotic twins, recombination models systematically underestimated out-of-frame TCR alpha sharing, but the models matched the sharing seen between unrelated individuals. The excess sharing between twins in beta out-of-frame sequences was weaker because fewer shared sequences reduced the signal-to-noise ratio.

Library preparation used 5' RACE. Sequencer: Illumina HiSeq 2000. Template switching added a universal primer binding site, and the final cDNA carried a unique molecular identifier that allowed TCR cDNA molecules to be counted accurately. Specific primers in the conserved constant-segment region were used to synthesize first-strand cDNA for the TCR alpha and beta chains. To control for contamination, every cDNA library was double barcoded, receiving both a SMART-Mk sample barcode and Illumina barcodes. TruSeq adapter sequences along with Illumina sample barcodes were introduced in two successive PCR steps. The TCR alpha and beta cDNA libraries were sequenced on the Illumina HiSeq platform using custom primers. Per the authors' processing: MiGEC processed the raw reads to extract unique molecular identifiers, while MiXCR was used to determine the CDR3 positions. Recombination models were inferred per individual with the repgenHMM and IGoR tools using an EM algorithm. Shared clonotypes were analyzed with the tcR package in R, and sharing was normalized by the product of cloneset sizes. To study raw recombination without the effects of thymic and clonal selection, out-of-frame nonproductive sequences were analyzed. The public reads were reanalyzed by TCRdb: fastp trimming at Q25, MiXCR alignment, in-frame beta chains only. CDR3 protein sequences are deduplicated, and each keeps its most common genes and DNA. These V and J calls derive from TCRdb rather than the authors' analysis. The sample has hundreds of thousands of distinct CDR3 sequences on record, 8.6% of them singletons. The ten most abundant clones make up approximately 0.96% of the sample.

The germline V gene yields SNHLY for CDR1 and FYNNEI for CDR2. Including cysteine and phenylalanine, the CDR3 has 17 amino acids. The CDR3 DNA has 51 bases and is translated from base 1. Only healthy Caucasian donors were included. Three pairs of female monozygotic twins, all aged 18 to 29 years, made up the twin cohort. Peripheral blood mononuclear cells were used as the source from which RNA for TCR libraries was isolated. The sample was also linked to a second study, of yellow fever vaccine responses in identical twins. Drawing on the second study: The authors reported that the T cell response to vaccination in identical twins appeared partly convergent and partly personalized. Focusing on identical twins, the study followed the T cell clones that responded to the vaccine, and did so with precision.

Recombination linked TRBV2 to TRBJ2-3; TRBD2 matches 9 bases in the middle. This TCR was recovered from a woman younger than 30 in good health. The sequenced material came from PBMCs. The DNA is TGTACCAGCAGTTTTGGGGGCGGGAGGGCCAGCACAGATACGCAGTATTTT. Its protein product is CTSSFGGGRASTDTQYF.